The 29 T cell receptor beta chains listed next were all sequenced from one sample in a study of blood T cell repertoires in COVID-19. Profiling relied on immunoSEQ multiplex PCR, and the TCRdb table lists in-frame clones only, not all of them. The table shows about 180,000 clones, with about three quarters occurring only once. Sequencing was performed on peripheral blood. These receptors came from a woman older than 75 with COVID-19, enrolled during active disease.

The V call is TRBV13, the J call TRBJ1-2; no reliable D call. The CDR3 spans 15 residues. The V end lost 5 bases, the J end lost 1 base, and 14 bases lay between the germline ends. The germline CDR1 and CDR2 sequences are PRHDT and FYEKMQ (reference sequence). CDR3 coding DNA: TGTGCCAGCAGCCCGGAGCGGACGGTTAACTATGGCTACACCTTC. It translates to CASSPERTVNYGYTF.

The chain links TRBV18 to TRBJ2-5; D is perhaps TRBD2 (5 bases). The CDR3 is made up of 12 amino acids. Deletions cut 8 bases from V and 4 bases from J, with 11 bases between. Germline assignment: CDR1 KGHSH and CDR2 LQKENI. The CDR3 DNA sequence: TGTGCCAGCCGATATGAGGGAGAGACCCAGTACTTC. This gives the protein CASRYEGETQYF. Together with reference TRBV18 and TRBJ2-5, the CDR3 gives the full variable domain: NAGVMQNPRHLVRRRGQEARLRCSPMKGHSHVYWYRQLPEEGLKFMVYLQKENIIDESGMPKERFSAEFPKEGPSILRIQQVVRGDSAAYFCASRYEGETQYFGPGTRLLVL.

The rearrangement uses TRBV7-9 and TRBJ2-3; 9 positions match TRBD1. This CDR3 has 16 amino acids. From germline, CDR1 is SEHNR and CDR2 FQNEAQ (reference sequence). Germline trimming cut 6 bases from V and 4 bases from J; bases unmatched to any gene: 11. In nucleotides, the CDR3 is TGTGCCAGCAGGCCCATTGGGACAGGGCCCCCAGATACGCAGTATTTT. It specifies CASRPIGTGPPDTQYF.

The chain combines TRBV6-5 with TRBJ2-3, with a weak D call TRBD2 (6 bases). Trimming left V 2 bases short and J 3 bases short, with 15 bases between. CDR3 size: 16 residues. Germline lookup yields CDR1 MNHEY and CDR2 SVGAGI. This CDR3 is CASSYGPGRMTDTQYF. The DNA of the CDR3 is TGTGCCAGCAGTTACGGTCCCGGGAGAATGACAGATACGCAGTATTTT.

The V and J genes are TRBV28 and TRBJ1-5; TRBD1 aligns across 10 bases. In germline, CDR1 is MDHEN, CDR2 SYDVKM. The CDR3 has 15 residues. With V trimmed by 5 bases and J by 2 bases, 3 bases remained unmatched. Here the CDR3 DNA reads TGTGCCAGCAGTCCGACAGGGGGCGGCAATCAGCCCCAGCATTTT. Translating it yields CASSPTGGGNQPQHF.

This rearrangement joins TRBV7-2 to TRBJ2-2; TRBD2 aligns across 11 bases. This CDR3 spans 16 amino acids. From germline, CDR1 is SGHTA and CDR2 FQGNSA. Trimming cost V 1 base and J 4 bases; bases outside gene matches: 2. CDR3 nucleotide sequence: TGTGCCAGCAGCTTAGTAGCGGGGGGGAGCACCGGGGAGCTGTTTTTT. As protein: CASSLVAGGSTGELFF.

The genes are TRBV28 and TRBJ1-1; TRBD1 is a possible D gene (5 bases). From germline, CDR1 is MDHEN and CDR2 SYDVKM. The CDR3 spans 14 residues. With 2 bases removed from V and 0 bases from J, the gap between germline ends came to 7 bases. CDR3 region: CASSLGGVNTEAFF. CDR3 bases: TGTGCCAGCAGTTTAGGGGGGGTGAACACTGAAGCTTTCTTT. The whole variable domain, filled in from reference TRBV28 and TRBJ1-1, reads DVKVTQSSRYLVKRTGEKVFLECVQDMDHENMFWYRQDPGLGLRLIYFSYDVKMKEKGDIPEGYSVSREKKERFSLILESASTNQTSMYLCASSLGGVNTEAFFGQGTRLTVV.

The V call is TRBV10-1, the J call TRBJ1-5; TRBD1 matches at 10 bases. The V gene's germline CDR1 is WNHNN and CDR2 SYGVQD (reference sequence). The CDR3 contains 17 residues. The ends lost 4 bases at V and 6 bases at J; junction bases unmatched: 12. The CDR3 sequence is CASSASGTGDRFQPQHF. DNA for the CDR3: TGCGCCAGCAGTGCTTCCGGGACAGGGGATCGATTTCAGCCCCAGCATTTT.

The gene calls are TRBV12-3 or TRBV12-4 and TRBJ2-7; TRBD1 agrees at 9 bases. With V trimmed by 5 bases and J by 9 bases, 8 bases remained unmatched. The CDR3 totals 13 residues. The DNA of the CDR3 is TGTGCCAGCAGTAGGGACAGGGCCGAGGGGCAGTACTTC. This encodes CASSRDRAEGQYF.

This rearrangement joins TRBV11-2 to TRBJ2-3; TRBD2 aligns across 11 bases. CDR1 is SGHAT, CDR2 FQNNGV, per germline. The ends lost 5 bases at V and 2 bases at J; junction bases unmatched: 9. The CDR3 loop spans 17 amino acids. Here the CDR3 reads CASSLQTSGAFTDTQYF. In DNA form, the CDR3 reads TGTGCCAGCAGCCTCCAGACTAGCGGGGCTTTCACAGATACGCAGTATTTT. Combining the CDR3 with reference TRBV11-2 and TRBJ2-3 gives the whole variable domain EAGVAQSPRYKIIEKRQSVAFWCNPISGHATLYWYQQILGQGPKLLIQFQNNGVVDDSQLPKDRFSAERLKGVDSTLKIQPAKLEDSAVYLCASSLQTSGAFTDTQYFGPGTRLTVL.

This clone showed up just once. The chain combines TRBV18 with TRBJ1-2; D is ambiguous. In germline, CDR1 is KGHSH, CDR2 LQKENI. Trimming pared 2 bases from V and 1 base from J, leaving 17 bases between. The CDR3 contains 17 residues. Here the CDR3 DNA reads TGTGCCAGCTCACCATCGCCGCAGCGACGGAGTAACTATGGCTACACCTTC. This codes for CASSPSPQRRSNYGYTF.

V is TRBV15 and J is TRBJ2-3, with unresolved D. The CDR3 runs 13 residues. Germline V gives CDR1 LNHNV, CDR2 YYDKDF (reference sequence). The V and J ends lost 1 base and 1 base respectively, with 3 bases between them. The CDR3 reads CATSRAGTDTQYF. As DNA, the CDR3 is TGTGCCACCAGCAGAGCTGGCACAGATACGCAGTATTTT.

The chain recombines TRBV27 with TRBJ2-6; D perhaps matches TRBD1 (6 bases). V lost 1 base, J lost 4 bases, and 14 bases lay in between. CDR3 length equals 17 residues. The germline V gene encodes CDR1 MNHEY and CDR2 SMNVEV (reference sequence). The DNA for the CDR3 is TGTGCCAGCAGTTTATTGTCTCGGACAGTAGGGGCCAACGTCCTGACTTTC. This translates into CASSLLSRTVGANVLTF.

The chain joins TRBV27 to TRBJ2-1; D possibly corresponds to TRBD2 (6 bases). The V gene lost 3 bases and the J gene lost 7 bases, with 13 bases spanning the gap. There are 14 residues in the CDR3. Germline CDR1 is MNHEY and CDR2 is SMNVEV (reference sequence). This CDR3 reads CASSFRSSENEQFF. CDR3 coding DNA: TGTGCCAGCAGTTTCAGGTCTAGCGAGAATGAGCAGTTCTTC.

This chain links TRBV6-4 with TRBJ1-1, with D perhaps matching TRBD1 (6 bases). Per germline, CDR1 MRHNA and CDR2 SNTAGT. The CDR3 spans 13 residues. Trimming took 5 bases from V and 3 from J, leaving 10 bases between them. CDR3 sequence reads: CASSSYRDTEAFF. For the CDR3, the DNA is TGTGCCAGCAGTTCCTACAGGGACACTGAAGCTTTCTTT.

This clone was found once. The chain recombines TRBV13 with TRBJ2-7; D gene uncertain. The CDR3 covers 14 residues. Germline-derived CDR1 and CDR2 are PRHDT and FYEKMQ (reference sequence). V lost 2 bases and J 0 bases, leaving 8 bases between the germline ends. As DNA, the CDR3 is TGTGCCAGCAGCTTAAAAGTTAGCTCCTACGAGCAGTACTTC. Its protein is CASSLKVSSYEQYF.

V gene TRBV5-1 combines with J gene TRBJ2-3; 8 bases match TRBD2. CDR1 SGHRS and CDR2 YFSETQ come from the germline V gene. This CDR3 region has 14 residues. J was trimmed by 3 bases and V by 2 bases; bases with no gene match: 2. The DNA of the CDR3 is TGCGCCAGCAGCTTCCGGGAGGGGACAGATACGCAGTATTTT. Its protein product is CASSFREGTDTQYF.

The chain uses TRBV2 and TRBJ1-2; 8 nucleotides match TRBD1. Per germline, CDR1 SNHLY and CDR2 FYNNEI. This CDR3 contains 13 residues. Trimming cost V 6 bases and J 4 bases; bases outside gene matches: 4. The CDR3 loop is CASRGQVFYGYTF. CDR3 nucleotide sequence: TGTGCCAGCAGGGGACAGGTGTTCTATGGCTACACCTTC.

Only a few counts were recorded for this clone. The chain joins TRBV5-1 to TRBJ2-1; 9 nucleotides align to TRBD2. The germline CDR1 and CDR2 sequences are SGHRS and YFSETQ. J was trimmed by 5 bases and V by 4 bases; bases with no gene match: 13. The CDR3 has 17 residues. The CDR3 protein is CASSPGRDSGRHNEQFF. In nucleotides, the CDR3 is TGCGCCAGCAGCCCGGGTAGGGATAGCGGGAGACACAATGAGCAGTTCTTC. The complete variable domain, with remaining parts taken from reference TRBV5-1 and TRBJ2-1, reads KAGVTQTPRYLIKTRGQQVTLSCSPISGHRSVSWYQQTPGQGLQFLFEYFSETQRNKGNFPGRFSGRQFSNSRSEMNVSTLELGDSALYLCASSPGRDSGRHNEQFFGPGTRLTVL.

J is TRBJ2-5 and V is TRBV15, with D possibly being TRBD1 (5 bases). CDR3 length: 16 residues. CDR1 LNHNV and CDR2 YYDKDF come from the germline V gene (reference sequence). V lost 0 bases to trimming and J lost 0 bases, with 11 bases between them. The CDR3 coding sequence is TGTGCCACCAGCAGAGACCGTCGACAGTACCAAGAGACCCAGTACTTC. Encoded protein: CATSRDRRQYQETQYF.

This clone was counted only a few times. V gene TRBV24-1 combines with J gene TRBJ2-1; 11 positions match TRBD1. Trimming at V came to 0 bases and at J to 12 bases, leaving 9 bases not matched to a gene. The CDR3 length is 16 residues. Looked up from germline, CDR1 is KGHDR and CDR2 is SFDVKD. CDR3 coding DNA: TGTGCCACCAGTGATTTGCCGGGACAGGGGGAGATTGGGCAGTTCTTC. It translates to CATSDLPGQGEIGQFF.

The J gene is TRBJ2-1, the V gene TRBV27; perhaps TRBD2 as D (6 bases). Trimming took off 4 bases at V and 0 bases at J, with 10 bases between the two ends. This CDR3 region has 15 residues. Germline lookup yields CDR1 MNHEY and CDR2 SMNVEV (reference sequence). DNA of the CDR3: TGTGCCAGCAGTTGGGACTCAAGCTCCTACAATGAGCAGTTCTTC. Translation gives CASSWDSSSYNEQFF.

The chain recombines TRBV2 with TRBJ2-7; 9 bases are shared with TRBD1. Germline V lookup: CDR1 SNHLY, CDR2 FYNNEI. The ends lost 6 bases at V and 2 bases at J; junction bases unmatched: 8. This CDR3 is built from 15 residues. The CDR3 coding sequence is TGTGCCAGCAGCCTCCCGAGGACAGGGGCCTACGAGCAGTACTTC. Protein: CASSLPRTGAYEQYF.

The V gene is TRBV7-2, the J gene TRBJ1-1, with D possibly TRBD1 on 5 matching bases. This CDR3 region has 12 residues. The V end was cut by 10 bases, the J end by 0 bases, with 9 bases between. Per the germline V gene, CDR1 is SGHTA and CDR2 is FQGNSA. Here the CDR3 DNA reads TGTGCCACCCTCAGGGTGAACACTGAAGCTTTCTTT. This encodes CATLRVNTEAFF.

The CDR3 coding sequence is TGTGCCAGCGGGGCTACTTCCTACGAGCAGTACTTC. It translates to CASGATSYEQYF. The rearrangement joins TRBV11-2 to TRBJ2-7; D may be TRBD1 (5 bases). This CDR3 contains 12 residues. Germline V CDR1 and CDR2: SGHAT, FQNNGV. Trimming stripped 8 bases from V and 1 base from J, with 9 bases between.

In DNA form, the CDR3 reads TGCGCCAGCAAGAACCCGGGATCTCTCTATGGCTACACCTTC. Protein sequence: CASKNPGSLYGYTF. This chain connects TRBV5-1 to TRBJ1-2; D not resolved. The CDR3 has 14 amino acids. The V gene lost 6 bases and the J gene lost 4 bases, with 16 bases spanning the gap. Per germline, CDR1 SGHRS and CDR2 YFSETQ.

The chain uses TRBV5-4 and TRBJ2-1, with TRBD1 matching 9 bases. This CDR3 has 16 amino acids. The V gene's germline CDR1 is SGHNT and CDR2 YYREEE (reference sequence). V lost 4 bases to trimming and J lost 2 bases; unmatched junction nucleotides: 7. As DNA, the CDR3 is TGTGCCAGCAGCCCGGCGGGGGACAGGGCCTACAATGAGCAGTTCTTC. Protein product: CASSPAGDRAYNEQFF.

This chain links TRBV24-1 with TRBJ2-5; TRBD1 matches 12 bases. The V and J ends lost 9 bases and 5 bases, in that order; junction bases with no gene match: 12. Germline V gives CDR1 KGHDR, CDR2 SFDVKD. This CDR3 has 16 amino acids. The chain's CDR3 is CATGINGDRGRETQYF. CDR3 coding DNA: TGTGCCACCGGTATTAATGGGGACAGGGGGCGGGAGACCCAGTACTTC.

The chain has TRBV24-1 and TRBJ1-2, with D perhaps TRBD1 (6 bases). Trimming took off 1 base at V and 8 bases at J, with 10 bases between the two ends. This CDR3 comprises 13 residues. Germline V gene lookup returns CDR1 KGHDR and CDR2 SFDVKD. The CDR3 protein is CATSDFGGTGYTF. CDR3 bases: TGTGCCACCAGTGATTTTGGGGGCACGGGCTACACCTTC.